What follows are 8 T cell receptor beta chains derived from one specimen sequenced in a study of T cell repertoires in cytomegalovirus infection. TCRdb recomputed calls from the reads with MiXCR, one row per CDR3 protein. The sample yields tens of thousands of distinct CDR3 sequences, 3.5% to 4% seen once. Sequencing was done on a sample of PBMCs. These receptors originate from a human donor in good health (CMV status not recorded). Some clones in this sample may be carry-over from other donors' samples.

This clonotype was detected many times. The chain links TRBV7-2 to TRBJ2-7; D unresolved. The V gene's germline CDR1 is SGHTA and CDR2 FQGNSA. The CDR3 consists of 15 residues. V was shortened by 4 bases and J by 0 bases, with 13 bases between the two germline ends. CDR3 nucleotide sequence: TGTGCCAGCAGCTCTTATACTAAGAGCTCCTACGAGCAGTACTTC. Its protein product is CASSSYTKSSYEQYF.

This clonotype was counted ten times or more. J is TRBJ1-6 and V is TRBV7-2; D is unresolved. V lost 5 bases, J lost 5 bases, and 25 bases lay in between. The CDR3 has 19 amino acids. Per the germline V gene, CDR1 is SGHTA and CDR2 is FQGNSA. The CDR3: CASSRRGKDPWFDNSPLHF. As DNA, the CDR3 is TGTGCCAGCAGCCGTCGAGGGAAGGACCCTTGGTTTGATAATTCACCCCTCCACTTT.

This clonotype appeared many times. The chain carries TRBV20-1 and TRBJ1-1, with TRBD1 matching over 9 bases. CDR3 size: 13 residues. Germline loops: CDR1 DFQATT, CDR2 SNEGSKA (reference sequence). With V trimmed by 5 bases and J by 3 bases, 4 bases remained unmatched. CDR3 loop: CSARTGGYTEAFF. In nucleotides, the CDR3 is TGCAGTGCTCGAACAGGGGGCTACACTGAAGCTTTCTTT.

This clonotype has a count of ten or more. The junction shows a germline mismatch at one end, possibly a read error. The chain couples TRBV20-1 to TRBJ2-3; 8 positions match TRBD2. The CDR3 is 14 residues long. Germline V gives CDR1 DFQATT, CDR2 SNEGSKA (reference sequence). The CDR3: CSARVRREEDSQYF. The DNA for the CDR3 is TGCAGTGCTAGAGTACGGCGGGAGGAAGATTCGCAGTATTTT.

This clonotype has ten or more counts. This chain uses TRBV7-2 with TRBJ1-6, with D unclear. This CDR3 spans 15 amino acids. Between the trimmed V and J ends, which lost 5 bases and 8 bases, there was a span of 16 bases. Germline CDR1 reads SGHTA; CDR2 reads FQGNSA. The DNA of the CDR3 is TGTGCCAGCAGCCCCCGGGAGGGTGTGTATTCACCCCTCCACTTT. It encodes CASSPREGVYSPLHF.

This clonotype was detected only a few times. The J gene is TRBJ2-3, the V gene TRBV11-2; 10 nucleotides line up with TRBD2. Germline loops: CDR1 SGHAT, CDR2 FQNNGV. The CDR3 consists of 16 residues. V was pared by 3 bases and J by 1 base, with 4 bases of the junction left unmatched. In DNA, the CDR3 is TGTGCCAGCAGCTTGGGACTAGCGCGTGGCACAGATACGCAGTATTTT. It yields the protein CASSLGLARGTDTQYF.

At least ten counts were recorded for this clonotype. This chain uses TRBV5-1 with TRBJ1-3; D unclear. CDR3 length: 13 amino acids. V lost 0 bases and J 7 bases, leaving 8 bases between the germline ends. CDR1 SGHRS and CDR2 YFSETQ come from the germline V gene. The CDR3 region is CASSLGSGNTIYF. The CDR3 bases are TGCGCCAGCAGCTTGGGATCGGGGAACACCATATATTTT.

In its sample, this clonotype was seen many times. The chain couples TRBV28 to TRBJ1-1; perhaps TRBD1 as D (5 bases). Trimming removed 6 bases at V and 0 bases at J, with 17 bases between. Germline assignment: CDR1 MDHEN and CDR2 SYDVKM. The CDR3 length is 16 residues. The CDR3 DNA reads TGTGCCAGCAGAATCTTTAGGACACCTATGAACACTGAAGCTTTCTTT. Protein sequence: CASRIFRTPMNTEAFF.